Following are 32 T cell receptor beta chains from one sample sequenced in a study of siplizumab effects on memory and regulatory T cells. The method was immunoSEQ multiplex PCR; TCRdb's version includes in-frame clones alone and lacks a portion of them. In the table there are about 91,000 clones, approximately 96% of which are singletons. Sequenced material: naive CD4+ T cells sorted from blood. All receptors come from a human donor in good health.

The V and J genes are TRBV10-2 and TRBJ1-2; no definite D call. Trimming took 0 bases from V and 7 from J, leaving 9 bases between them. The CDR3 extends over 13 amino acids. CDR1 and CDR2 from the germline V gene are WSHSY and SAAADI. The DNA for the CDR3 is TGCGCCAGCAGTGAGTCGCCCTTCGTTGGCTACACCTTC. This codes for CASSESPFVGYTF.

This clone was detected once. The chain has TRBV10-3 and TRBJ2-7; D call uncertain. The CDR3 is 13 amino acids. The V gene's germline CDR1 is ENHRY and CDR2 SYGVKD. V dropped 10 bases and J dropped 0 bases, with 13 bases sitting between them. The CDR3 protein is CASDDGPSYEQYF. The CDR3 nucleotides read TGTGCCAGCGACGACGGCCCCTCCTACGAGCAGTACTTC.

V gene TRBV19 combines with J gene TRBJ1-6; 10 positions agree with TRBD1. This CDR3 is built from 14 residues. V lost 5 bases, J lost 9 bases, and 4 bases stayed unmatched. CDR1 and CDR2 (germline): LNHDA, SQIVND (reference sequence). Here the CDR3 reads CASSSGTGASPLHF. CDR3 coding DNA: TGTGCCAGTAGTTCCGGGACAGGGGCTTCACCCCTCCACTTT.

CDR3 coding DNA: TGTGCCAGCAGCCAAGATCGGACGGGGGGGCATGGTGAGCAGTTCTTC. Residues: CASSQDRTGGHGEQFF. V and J are TRBV4-2 and TRBJ2-1; 8 bases match TRBD2. Trimming at V came to 0 bases and at J to 9 bases, leaving 10 bases not matched to a gene. CDR1 is LGHNA, CDR2 YNFKEQ, per germline. This CDR3 has 16 residues.

The chain combines TRBV6-1 with TRBJ2-3, with D uncertain. CDR3 size: 14 residues. Germline V gene sequence: CDR1 MNHNS, CDR2 SASEGT. V was shortened by 8 bases and J by 2 bases, with 14 bases between the two germline ends. The CDR3 is CASGQATSTDTQYF. The CDR3 DNA is TGTGCCAGCGGGCAAGCTACCTCCACAGATACGCAGTATTTT.

The chain is built from TRBV14 and TRBJ2-7; no firm D call. The CDR3 length is 12 residues. The germline V and J ends were trimmed by 5 bases and 2 bases, with 7 bases remaining between them. Germline CDR1 SGHDN, CDR2 FVKESK. The CDR3: CASSFQPYEQYF. CDR3 DNA sequence: TGTGCCAGCAGCTTCCAGCCCTACGAGCAGTACTTC.

This chain links TRBV7-6 with TRBJ2-5, with 9 bases identical to TRBD2. Per germline, CDR1 SGHVS and CDR2 FNYEAQ. Losses at the gene ends were 0 bases for V and 0 bases for J; bases not matched to a gene: 8. The CDR3 is 18 residues long. The CDR3 here is CASSLAVPSGGNQETQYF. The DNA of the CDR3 is TGTGCCAGCAGCTTAGCGGTCCCGAGCGGGGGGAACCAAGAGACCCAGTACTTC.

The rearrangement links TRBV6-6 to TRBJ1-1; 7 bases match TRBD1. CDR3 length: 14 residues. The V gene end was trimmed by 5 bases and the J gene end by 4 bases; junction bases not matched to a gene: 7. Germline V gene lookup returns CDR1 MNHNY and CDR2 SVGAGI (reference sequence). This CDR3 is CASSDREGSTEAFF. The CDR3 nucleotides are TGTGCCAGCAGTGACAGGGAAGGGAGCACTGAAGCTTTCTTT.

The count of this clone is one. V usage is TRBV7-2 and J usage is TRBJ2-7, with D perhaps matching TRBD1 (6 bases). V was cut by 5 bases and J by 2 bases, with 13 bases left in between. The germline V gene encodes CDR1 SGHTA and CDR2 FQGNSA. The CDR3 is 14 amino acids. This chain's CDR3 is CASSPGDGAYEQYF. DNA of the CDR3: TGTGCCAGCAGCCCAGGGGACGGAGCCTACGAGCAGTACTTC.

The rearrangement joins TRBV7-2 to TRBJ2-3, with TRBD2 as a possible D gene (6 bases). The CDR3 spans 16 residues. The V end was cut by 5 bases, the J end by 0 bases, with 15 bases between. Per germline, CDR1 SGHTA and CDR2 FQGNSA. CDR3 amino acids: CASSGRGGESTDTQYF. In nucleotides, the CDR3 is TGTGCCAGCAGCGGAAGAGGCGGGGAAAGCACAGATACGCAGTATTTT.

The chain has TRBV14 and TRBJ2-2; 8 bases map to TRBD1. The length of the CDR3 is 12 residues. The V gene end was trimmed by 4 bases and the J gene end by 11 bases; junction bases not matched to a gene: 3. Germline V CDR1 and CDR2: SGHDN, FVKESK. CDR3 in DNA: TGTGCCAGCAGCCGTGGACAGGGTGAGCTGTTTTTT. Amino acids: CASSRGQGELFF. Based on the CDR3 plus reference TRBV14 and TRBJ2-2, the full variable domain is EAGVTQFPSHSVIEKGQTVTLRCDPISGHDNLYWYRRVMGKEIKFLLHFVKESKQDESGMPNNRFLAERTGGTYSTLKVQPAELEDSGVYFCASSRGQGELFFGEGSRLTVL.

The V call is TRBV6-6, the J call TRBJ1-2; maybe TRBD1 (5 bases). From germline, CDR1 is MNHNY and CDR2 SVGAGI (reference sequence). The CDR3 totals 13 residues. V lost 1 base to trimming and J lost 7 bases, with 10 bases between them. Here the CDR3 DNA reads TGTGCCAGCAGTTACTTTCAGGGATCTGGCTACACCTTC. This gives the protein CASSYFQGSGYTF.

The rearrangement joins TRBV28 to TRBJ2-3, with TRBD1 matching over 9 bases. Germline V lookup: CDR1 MDHEN, CDR2 SYDVKM. Trimming at V came to 7 bases and at J to 5 bases, leaving 4 bases not matched to a gene. There are 13 residues in the CDR3. As DNA, the CDR3 is TGTGCCAGCACCACAGGGGGCGGAGATACGCAGTATTTT. It is translated as CASTTGGGDTQYF.

V usage is TRBV29-1 and J usage is TRBJ1-5, with D possibly matching TRBD1 (5 bases). Trimming removed 1 base from V and 11 bases from J, with 15 bases in between. In germline, CDR1 is SQVTM, CDR2 ANQGSEA. This CDR3 is 13 amino acids long. The chain's CDR3 is CSVEGGSSAAQHF. The CDR3, as DNA: TGCAGCGTTGAAGGGGGGTCTTCCGCGGCCCAGCATTTT. The variable domain in full, with the rest retrieved from reference TRBV29-1 and TRBJ1-5, is SAVISQKPSRDICQRGTSLTIQCQVDSQVTMMFWYRQQPGQSLTLIATANQGSEATYESGFVIDKFPISRPNLTFSTLTVSNMSPEDSSIYLCSVEGGSSAAQHFGDGTRLSIL.

The V gene is TRBV6-1, the J gene TRBJ2-7; a weak D match, TRBD1 (6 bases). Germline V lookup: CDR1 MNHNS, CDR2 SASEGT. The CDR3 sequence is 11 residues long. V gave up 6 bases and J gave up 7 bases, with 10 bases separating them. The CDR3 here is CASRATGEQYF. The CDR3 DNA sequence: TGTGCCAGCAGGGCGACAGGAGAGCAGTACTTC.

The chain uses TRBV28 and TRBJ1-4; D might be TRBD1 (5 bases). CDR3 length equals 15 residues. Trimming took 6 bases from V and 8 from J, leaving 19 bases between them. Germline CDR1 MDHEN, CDR2 SYDVKM. The CDR3 nucleotides are TGTGCCAGCAGCCCCGTCGGGGACGGTTGGGAAAAACTGTTTTTT. It specifies CASSPVGDGWEKLFF. The full variable domain, its missing parts supplied by reference TRBV28 and TRBJ1-4, is DVKVTQSSRYLVKRTGEKVFLECVQDMDHENMFWYRQDPGLGLRLIYFSYDVKMKEKGDIPEGYSVSREKKERFSLILESASTNQTSMYLCASSPVGDGWEKLFFGSGTQLSVL.

The chain employs TRBV27 and TRBJ2-7, with no clear D. The V end was cut by 2 bases, the J end by 4 bases, with 12 bases between. Germline V gene sequence: CDR1 MNHEY, CDR2 SMNVEV (reference sequence). The CDR3 extends over 14 amino acids. The DNA of the CDR3 is TGTGCCAGCAGTTTAACCGGCATCCCATACGAGCAGTACTTC. Translated: CASSLTGIPYEQYF.

The CDR3 spells CASSLMGLAGTDTQYF. The CDR3 nucleotides read TGTGCCAGCAGCTTAATGGGACTAGCGGGCACAGATACGCAGTATTTT. V gene TRBV7-3 combines with J gene TRBJ2-3; 11 nucleotides match TRBD2. This CDR3 is built from 16 residues. The ends lost 1 base at V and 1 base at J; junction bases unmatched: 1. Germline lookup yields CDR1 SGHTA and CDR2 FQGTGA.

This clone was observed once. J is TRBJ2-5 and V is TRBV9, with TRBD2 as a possible D gene (5 bases). Trimming shortened V by 4 bases and J by 1 base, and 11 bases separated the two germline ends. The germline V gene has CDR1 SGDLS and CDR2 YYNGEE. The CDR3 is made up of 14 amino acids. The CDR3 DNA sequence: TGTGCCAGCAGCAAAAGCGGATTCCAAGAGACCCAGTACTTC. Translating gives CASSKSGFQETQYF.

The genes are TRBV7-2 and TRBJ1-6, with a possible D match to TRBD1 (6 bases). The V and J ends lost 4 bases and 9 bases respectively, with 10 bases between them. The CDR3 extends over 13 amino acids. Germline V gene lookup returns CDR1 SGHTA and CDR2 FQGNSA. CDR3 sequence: CASSSNRVSPLHF. DNA of the CDR3: TGTGCCAGCAGCTCAAACAGGGTTTCACCCCTCCACTTT.

The chain links TRBV2 to TRBJ2-1; tentatively, D is TRBD2 (5 bases). Trimming took off 4 bases at V and 8 bases at J, with 12 bases between the two ends. Germline lookup yields CDR1 SNHLY and CDR2 FYNNEI. The CDR3 totals 13 residues. The CDR3 is CASSVLASYEQFF. For the CDR3, the DNA is TGTGCCAGCAGTGTCCTAGCAAGCTATGAGCAGTTCTTC.

V is TRBV28 and J is TRBJ2-5; no reliable D call. CDR3 length: 15 amino acids. The V end was cut by 2 bases, the J end by 3 bases, with 13 bases between. Germline V gene lookup returns CDR1 MDHEN and CDR2 SYDVKM. This chain's CDR3 is CASSLGRLGEETQYF. The CDR3 DNA sequence: TGTGCCAGCAGTTTAGGACGGCTCGGCGAAGAGACCCAGTACTTC.

The V and J genes are TRBV29-1 and TRBJ2-3; D is undetermined. The germline V and J ends were trimmed by 7 bases and 3 bases, with 14 bases remaining between them. The CDR3 consists of 13 residues. The germline V gene has CDR1 SQVTM and CDR2 ANQGSEA. CDR3 sequence (DNA): TGCAGCGCCCTTCGGGCCGCAACAGATACGCAGTATTTT. This codes for CSALRAATDTQYF.

In this sample, this clone turned up a few times. The chain links TRBV15 to TRBJ1-1; D unclear. The length of the CDR3 is 13 residues. In germline, CDR1 is LNHNV, CDR2 YYDKDF (reference sequence). Deletions cut 0 bases from V and 11 bases from J, with 13 bases between. Written as DNA, the CDR3 is TGTGCCACCAGCAGAGATCCGACGGAGTCCGCTTTCTTT. This gives the protein CATSRDPTESAFF. Supplemented by reference TRBV15 and TRBJ1-1, the full variable domain reads DAMVIQNPRYQVTQFGKPVTLSCSQTLNHNVMYWYQQKSSQAPKLLFHYYDKDFNNEADTPDNFQSRRPNTSFCFLDIRSPGLGDTAMYLCATSRDPTESAFFGQGTRLTVV.

In DNA form, the CDR3 reads TGTGCCAGCACCTCGACGGCCAGGGGCCCCCCGGGAGAGCAGTTCTTC. Protein sequence: CASTSTARGPPGEQFF. The J gene is TRBJ2-1, the V gene TRBV28; possible D gene TRBD1, 6 bases. Trimming removed 7 bases at V and 10 bases at J, with 26 bases between. Germline CDR1 and CDR2: MDHEN and SYDVKM. The CDR3 has 16 residues.

This rearrangement joins TRBV10-1 to TRBJ2-7, with TRBD1 matching 9 bases. This CDR3 contains 14 residues. Germline V CDR1 and CDR2: WNHNN, SYGVQD (reference sequence). The ends lost 7 bases at V and 4 bases at J; junction bases unmatched: 8. The CDR3 coding sequence is TGCGCCAGCACCCGGGACAGGGATAGTTACGAGCAGTACTTC. Translation gives CASTRDRDSYEQYF.

The rearrangement joins TRBV20-1 to TRBJ2-5; D ambiguous. The ends were cut back, 3 bases at V and 4 bases at J, with 6 bases in the middle. CDR3 length equals 11 residues. CDR1 is DFQATT and CDR2 is SNEGSKA in the germline V gene (reference sequence). The CDR3 DNA sequence: TGCAGTGCTAGTGGCAGAGAGACCCAGTACTTC. Protein: CSASGRETQYF.

The CDR3 loop reads CASSLEGTSYNEQFF. CDR3 nucleotides: TGTGCCAGCAGCCTGGAGGGTACCTCCTACAATGAGCAGTTCTTC. This chain uses TRBV7-2 with TRBJ2-1, with TRBD2 as a possible D gene (6 bases). CDR1 and CDR2 from the germline V gene are SGHTA and FQGNSA. The CDR3 sequence is 15 residues long. Trimming left V 5 bases short and J 0 bases short, with 11 bases between.

J is TRBJ1-2 and V is TRBV5-4, with D uncertain. CDR3 length: 14 amino acids. With 6 bases removed from V and 5 bases from J, the gap between germline ends came to 17 bases. The germline CDR1 and CDR2 sequences are SGHNT and YYREEE (reference sequence). The CDR3 DNA is TGTGCCAGCACCAAAGCGGGCGGTCTATATGGCTACACCTTC. Translated: CASTKAGGLYGYTF.

Here the CDR3 reads CAIRDRVGGYTEAFF. CDR3 sequence (DNA): TGTGCCATCAGGGACAGGGTAGGGGGGTACACTGAAGCTTTCTTT. This chain joins TRBV10-3 and TRBJ1-1; 8 positions agree with TRBD1. Germline assignment: CDR1 ENHRY and CDR2 SYGVKD. There are 15 residues in the CDR3. With V trimmed by 6 bases and J by 3 bases, 9 bases remained unmatched.

The genes are TRBV7-9 and TRBJ1-5, with D possibly TRBD1 on 5 matching bases. The germline V and J ends were trimmed by 5 bases and 2 bases, with 13 bases remaining between them. The CDR3 is 15 amino acids. CDR1 is SEHNR, CDR2 FQNEAQ, per germline (reference sequence). The CDR3 spells CASSPSGGGNQPQHF. CDR3 nucleotide sequence: TGTGCCAGCAGCCCTAGTGGGGGGGGCAATCAGCCCCAGCATTTT.

V is TRBV29-1 and J is TRBJ1-3; D not resolved. V gave up 5 bases and J gave up 8 bases, with 19 bases separating them. CDR3 length equals 14 residues. Germline V gene data show CDR1 as SQVTM and CDR2 as ANQGSEA. In DNA, the CDR3 is TGCAGCGTTACGACGGACTCGACGGTATACACCATATATTTT. It specifies CSVTTDSTVYTIYF.